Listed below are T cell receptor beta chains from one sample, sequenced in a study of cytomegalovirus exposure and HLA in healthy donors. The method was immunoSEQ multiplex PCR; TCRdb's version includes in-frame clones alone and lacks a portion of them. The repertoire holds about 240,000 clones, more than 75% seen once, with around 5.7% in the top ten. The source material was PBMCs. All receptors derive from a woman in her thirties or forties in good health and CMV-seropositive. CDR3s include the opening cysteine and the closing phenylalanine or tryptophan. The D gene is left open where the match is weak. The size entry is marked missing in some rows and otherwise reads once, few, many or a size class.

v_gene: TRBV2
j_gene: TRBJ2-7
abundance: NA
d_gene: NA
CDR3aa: CASSGHAAEQYF
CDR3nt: TGTGCCAGCAGTGGGCACGCTGCCGAGCAGTACTTC

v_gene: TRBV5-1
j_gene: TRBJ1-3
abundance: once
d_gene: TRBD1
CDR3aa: CASSLEDRASVYF
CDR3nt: TGCGCCAGCAGCTTGGAGGACAGGGCTTCGGTATATTTT

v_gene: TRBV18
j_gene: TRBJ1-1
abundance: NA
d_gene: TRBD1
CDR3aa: CASSKDRSNTEAFF
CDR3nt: TGTGCCAGCTCAAAGGACAGGTCCAACACTGAAGCTTTCTTT

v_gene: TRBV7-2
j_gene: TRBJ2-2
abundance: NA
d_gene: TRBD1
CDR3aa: CASSPQTGTGELFF
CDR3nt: TGTGCCAGCAGCCCTCAGACAGGGACCGGGGAGCTGTTTTTT

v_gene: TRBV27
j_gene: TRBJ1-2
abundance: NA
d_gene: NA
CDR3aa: CASSSRGGANYGYTF
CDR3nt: TGTGCCAGCAGCTCGAGGGGGGGAGCTAACTATGGCTACACCTTC

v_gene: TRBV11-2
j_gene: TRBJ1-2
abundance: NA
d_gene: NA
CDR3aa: CASSVSEFGYTF
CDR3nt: TGTGCCAGCAGCGTATCGGAGTTTGGCTACACCTTC

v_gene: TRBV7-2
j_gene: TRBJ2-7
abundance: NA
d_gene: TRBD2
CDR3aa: CASSPGGLSGQYF
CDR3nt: TGTGCCAGCAGTCCCGGGGGACTATCGGGGCAGTACTTC

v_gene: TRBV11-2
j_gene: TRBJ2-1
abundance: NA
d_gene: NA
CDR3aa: CASSLVGLPGNEQFF
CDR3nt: TGTGCCAGCAGCTTAGTGGGGCTACCGGGCAATGAGCAGTTCTTC

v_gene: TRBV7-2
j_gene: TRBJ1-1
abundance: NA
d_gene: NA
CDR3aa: CASSPAVGYTEAFF
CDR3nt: TGTGCCAGCAGCCCAGCGGTAGGTTACACTGAAGCTTTCTTT

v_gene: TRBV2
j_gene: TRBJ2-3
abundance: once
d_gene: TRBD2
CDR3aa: CASSEVRGADTQYF
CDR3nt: TGTGCCAGCAGTGAAGTGCGGGGGGCAGATACGCAGTATTTT

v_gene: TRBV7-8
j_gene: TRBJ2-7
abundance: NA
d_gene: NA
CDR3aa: CASSSYRTASYEQYF
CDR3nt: TGTGCCAGCAGCTCCTATCGGACTGCCTCCTACGAGCAGTACTTC

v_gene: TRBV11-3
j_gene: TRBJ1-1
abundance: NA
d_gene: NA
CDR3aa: CASSFDRNTEAFF
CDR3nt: TGTGCCAGCAGCTTCGACAGAAACACTGAAGCTTTCTTT

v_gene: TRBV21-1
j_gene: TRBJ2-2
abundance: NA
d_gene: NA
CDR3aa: CASTHLRDRVVHGELFF
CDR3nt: TGTGCCAGCACCCATCTCAGGGACAGGGTGGTCCACGGGGAGCTGTTTTTT

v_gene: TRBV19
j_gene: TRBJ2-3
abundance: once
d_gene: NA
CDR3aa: CASTEKGLGDTQYF
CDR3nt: TGTGCCAGTACCGAGAAGGGACTTGGAGATACGCAGTATTTT

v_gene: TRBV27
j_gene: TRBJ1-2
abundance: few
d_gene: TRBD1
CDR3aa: CASSGRTGGIHGYTF
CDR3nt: TGTGCCAGCAGTGGAAGGACAGGGGGAATCCATGGCTACACCTTC

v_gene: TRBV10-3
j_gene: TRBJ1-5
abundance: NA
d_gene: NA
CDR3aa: CAISEELNQPQHF
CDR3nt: TGTGCCATCAGTGAGGAGTTGAATCAGCCCCAGCATTTT

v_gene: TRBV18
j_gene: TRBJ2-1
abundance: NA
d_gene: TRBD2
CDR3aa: CASSPGSGGYNEQFF
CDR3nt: TGTGCCAGCTCACCAGGGTCCGGGGGGTACAATGAGCAGTTCTTC

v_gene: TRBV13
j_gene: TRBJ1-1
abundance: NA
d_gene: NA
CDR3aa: CASSLAQGNTEAFF
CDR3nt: TGTGCCAGCAGCTTAGCCCAGGGGAACACTGAAGCTTTCTTT

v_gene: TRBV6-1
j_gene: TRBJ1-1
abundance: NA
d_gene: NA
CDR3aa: CASSARTARGTEAFF
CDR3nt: TGTGCCAGCAGTGCTAGGACGGCGAGAGGGACTGAAGCTTTCTTT

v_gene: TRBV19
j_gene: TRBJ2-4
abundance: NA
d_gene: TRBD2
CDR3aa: CASSTSGGPGWHIQYF
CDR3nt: TGTGCCAGTAGTACTAGCGGGGGGCCGGGGTGGCACATTCAGTACTTC

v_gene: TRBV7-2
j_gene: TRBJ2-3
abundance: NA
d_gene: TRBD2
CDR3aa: CASSPLAGNIVDTQYF
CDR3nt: TGTGCCAGCAGCCCACTAGCGGGGAATATAGTAGATACGCAGTATTTT

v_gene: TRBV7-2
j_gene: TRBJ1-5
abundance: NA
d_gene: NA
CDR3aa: CASSLLTGPDQPQHF
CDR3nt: TGTGCCAGCAGCTTACTTACAGGGCCGGATCAGCCCCAGCATTTT

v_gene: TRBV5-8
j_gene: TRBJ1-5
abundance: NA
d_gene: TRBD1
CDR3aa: CASSLGVGQGALGNQPQHF
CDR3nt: TGTGCCAGCAGCCTGGGGGTTGGACAGGGGGCGCTGGGCAATCAGCCCCAGCATTTT

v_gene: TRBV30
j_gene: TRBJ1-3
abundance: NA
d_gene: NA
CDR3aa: CAWNREFPGNTIYF
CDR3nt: TGTGCCTGGAATCGGGAGTTCCCTGGAAACACCATATATTTT

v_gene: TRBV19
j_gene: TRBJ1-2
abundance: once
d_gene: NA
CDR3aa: CASSIVTGTYGYTF
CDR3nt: TGTGCCAGTAGTATAGTAACAGGGACCTATGGCTACACCTTC

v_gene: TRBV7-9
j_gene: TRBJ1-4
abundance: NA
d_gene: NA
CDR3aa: CSSSFGGGGEKLFF
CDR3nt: TGTTCCAGCAGCTTTGGCGGGGGGGGAGAAAAACTGTTTTTT